These 14 T cell receptor beta chains originate from one sample sequenced in a study of blood T cell repertoires in COVID-19. Libraries were prepared by immunoSEQ multiplex PCR; TCRdb keeps only in-frame clonotypes and omits some of them. The sample includes approximately 220,000 clones, roughly 85% of them seen just once. Sequencing input: PBMCs or T cells enriched from blood (not recorded which). These receptors all stem from a woman in her thirties or forties with acute COVID-19.

The V and J genes are TRBV21-1 and TRBJ1-3. TRBV21-1 is described as a pseudogene. CDR3 size: 21 residues. CDR3 DNA: TGTGCCAGCACACCGTCAAGACCGCACCTGACTGCAGCCGTTTCTGGAAACACCATATATTTT. Amino acids: CASTPSRPHLTAAVSGNTIYF.

V and J are TRBV9 and TRBJ1-6; TRBD1 matches 9 bases. J lost 10 bases, V lost 3 bases, and 5 bases had no gene match. Germline-derived CDR1 and CDR2 are SGDLS and YYNGEE. This CDR3 is built from 14 residues. CDR3 protein: CASSDGTGRSPLHF. The CDR3 DNA reads as TGTGCCAGCAGCGACGGGACAGGGCGATCACCCCTCCACTTT.

CDR3 in DNA: TGTGCCAGCAGCGATCCGGGGGGTGGTCTAGCGGCCAACTTCAATGAGCAGTTCTTC. Encoded protein: CASSDPGGGLAANFNEQFF. The chain recombines TRBV9 with TRBJ2-1; 7 bases agree with TRBD2. Germline CDR1 reads SGDLS; CDR2 reads YYNGEE. V shed 3 bases and J 6 bases; nucleotides not matched to a gene: 21. The CDR3 length is 19 residues.

This clone was recorded once. V and J are TRBV7-8 and TRBJ1-5; 9 nucleotides align to TRBD1. Germline V lookup: CDR1 SGHVS, CDR2 FQNEAQ. The junction had 11 bases not matched to a gene; V was cut back by 5 bases and J by 6 bases. CDR3 length: 16 residues. This chain's CDR3 is CASSRQGQGKGQPQHF. In nucleotides, the CDR3 is TGTGCCAGCAGCCGCCAGGGACAGGGCAAGGGTCAGCCCCAGCATTTT.

This clone was seen only once. The chain has TRBV27 and TRBJ2-7, with TRBD1 identical over 8 bases. V lost 2 bases to trimming and J lost 3 bases; unmatched junction nucleotides: 6. CDR1 is MNHEY and CDR2 is SMNVEV in the germline V gene (reference sequence). This CDR3 region has 15 residues. CDR3 amino acids: CASSLKDRGNYEQYF. As DNA, the CDR3 is TGTGCCAGCAGTTTAAAAGACAGGGGAAACTACGAGCAGTACTTC.

This clone was picked up one time. This sequence joins TRBV25-1 and TRBJ2-1; 11 bases line up with TRBD2. V dropped 6 bases and J dropped 4; count of bases not matched to a gene: 5. The CDR3 consists of 15 residues. Germline V CDR1 and CDR2: MGHDK, SYGVNS. CDR3 nucleotides: TGTGCCAGCAGCCCGGGACTAGCGGTATACAATGAGCAGTTCTTC. Its protein is CASSPGLAVYNEQFF. The variable domain in full, with the rest retrieved from reference TRBV25-1 and TRBJ2-1, is EADIYQTPRYLVIGTGKKITLECSQTMGHDKMYWYQQDPGMELHLIHYSYGVNSTEKGDLSSESTVSRIRTEHFPLTLESARPSHTSQYLCASSPGLAVYNEQFFGPGTRLTVL.

The chain is built from TRBV6-2 or TRBV6-3 and TRBJ2-1; 8 bases fit TRBD2. This CDR3 spans 16 amino acids. Germline V gene lookup returns CDR1 MNHEY and CDR2 SVGEGT. V lost 2 bases to trimming and J lost 6 bases; unmatched junction nucleotides: 9. CDR3 sequence (DNA): TGTGCCAGCAGTTACCCGAGACCGGGACTAGTCAATGAGCAGTTCTTC. This translates into CASSYPRPGLVNEQFF.

The gene calls are TRBV5-1 and TRBJ1-6; TRBD1 aligns across 11 bases. Per germline, CDR1 SGHRS and CDR2 YFSETQ. This CDR3 spans 17 amino acids. The J segment lost 10 bases and the V segment lost 0 bases, leaving 9 bases of the junction unmatched. The CDR3 loop is CASSLGDWDRGNSPLHF. The CDR3, as DNA: TGCGCCAGCAGCTTGGGCGACTGGGACAGGGGGAACTCACCCCTCCACTTT.

The V call is TRBV19, the J call TRBJ1-1; a weak D match, TRBD1 (5 bases). Trimming stripped 7 bases from V and 5 bases from J, with 17 bases between. CDR1 and CDR2 (germline): LNHDA, SQIVND (reference sequence). This CDR3 spans 14 amino acids. The CDR3 sequence: CASTLLGGKTEAFF. In nucleotides, the CDR3 is TGTGCCAGTACCCTCCTCGGGGGGAAGACTGAAGCTTTCTTT. Based on the CDR3 plus reference TRBV19 and TRBJ1-1, the full variable domain is DGGITQSPKYLFRKEGQNVTLSCEQNLNHDAMYWYRQDPGQGLRLIYYSQIVNDFQKGDIAEGYSVSREKKESFPLTVTSAQKNPTAFYLCASTLLGGKTEAFFGQGTRLTVV.

This clone has only one observation. The rearrangement links TRBV4-2 to TRBJ2-1; D may correspond to TRBD1 or TRBD2 (9 bases each). Germline CDR1 and CDR2: LGHNA and YNFKEQ. This CDR3 is 22 amino acids long. Trimming removed 2 bases from V and 7 bases from J, with 36 bases in between. The CDR3 protein is CASSQNRGIWTGDTTSGNEQFF. CDR3 in DNA: TGTGCCAGCAGCCAAAACCGGGGTATCTGGACAGGGGACACGACTAGCGGAAATGAGCAGTTCTTC.

The chain carries TRBV10-3 and TRBJ2-1; D may be TRBD2 (6 bases). The V and J ends lost 1 base and 10 bases respectively, with 17 bases between them. Germline V gene lookup returns CDR1 ENHRY and CDR2 SYGVKD. CDR3 length: 15 residues. CDR3: CAISEWGETSREQFF. CDR3 bases: TGTGCCATCAGTGAGTGGGGGGAGACGTCGAGGGAGCAGTTCTTC.

This clone was detected once. The rearrangement links TRBV5-1 to TRBJ2-5; TRBD1 matches 7 bases. Looked up from germline, CDR1 is SGHRS and CDR2 is YFSETQ. The V and J ends lost 0 bases and 1 base, in that order; junction bases with no gene match: 6. The CDR3 sequence is 16 residues long. The CDR3, as DNA: TGCGCCAGCAGCTTGGTTGATTGGGACAGCCAAGAGACCCAGTACTTC. Its protein is CASSLVDWDSQETQYF.

The chain carries TRBV28 and TRBJ1-6, with D maybe TRBD1 (5 bases). V lost 7 bases, J lost 7 bases, and 20 bases lay in between. The CDR3 covers 16 residues. CDR1 is MDHEN and CDR2 is SYDVKM in the germline V gene. The CDR3 loop is CASTAGMAGKNSPLHF. The CDR3 coding sequence is TGTGCCAGCACCGCGGGGATGGCAGGGAAAAATTCACCCCTCCACTTT.

This rearrangement joins TRBV7-9 to TRBJ2-1, with D unresolved. Trimming removed 3 bases from V and 0 bases from J, with 3 bases in between. Germline-derived CDR1 and CDR2 are SEHNR and FQNEAQ (reference sequence). The CDR3 totals 13 residues. CDR3 DNA sequence: TGTGCCAGCAGCTTCAACTCCTACAATGAGCAGTTCTTC. Protein: CASSFNSYNEQFF.